This T cell receptor (beta chain) was found in a study of T-cell reconstitution after alpha-beta-depleted transplantation in children. The study's findings and limits: Expanded graft clones, several hundred of them, were reportedly the source of alpha-beta T cells about two months after transplant.

This CDR3 is 15 amino acids long. V gave up 6 bases and J gave up 0 bases, with 12 bases separating them. Worth noting for this clonotype: The antigen is unknown.

Researchers prepared the TCRbeta library using unique molecular identifiers, the study reports. One entry per CDR3 protein results from TCRdb running MiXCR on the PCR reads. Of about 240,000 distinct CDR3 sequences listed, around 25% are singletons. Specimen: PBMCs, collected before TCRalphabeta/CD19-depleted stem cell transplant. This sequence joins TRBV12-3 or TRBV12-4 and TRBJ1-3; D is possibly TRBD1 (5 bases). This clonotype originated in a girl aged 2 to 9 with Fanconi anemia, due to receive a stem cell transplant. The CDR3 bases are TGTGCCAGCAGCCTGGACGGGGGCTCTGGAAACACCATATATTTT. This encodes CASSLDGGSGNTIYF.